This T cell receptor (beta chain) was profiled in a study of blood T cells in healthy people across ages. Together with a sample-barcoded 5' primer, a J-beta primer mix was included in a second PCR lasting about 6 to 12 cycles. Carrying 12 random nucleotides, a template-switch adaptor labeled each individual cDNA molecule. TCRdb passed the 5' RACE reads through MiXCR, listing each CDR3 protein once. The repertoire holds some 700,000 distinct CDR3 sequences, with around 40% as singletons. This CDR3 has 13 residues. Per germline, CDR1 DFQATT and CDR2 SNEGSKA (reference sequence). Trimming cost V 6 bases and J 3 bases; bases outside gene matches: 5. A word on this clonotype: Its specificity is not known.

Study results and caveats: A roughly linear age-dependent decrease characterized TCR beta diversity per million T cells. Underestimates were what the diversity estimates from one million T cells were considered to be. Compared with aged donors, long-lived donors showed fewer expanded clones, suggesting selection.

The rearrangement links TRBV20-1 to TRBJ1-1; 9 bases fit TRBD1. Material for sequencing was blood. The receptor was isolated from a woman in her sixties in good health. The CDR3 coding sequence is TGCAGTGCGCGGGACAGGGCGCACACTGAAGCTTTCTTT. Amino acid sequence: CSARDRAHTEAFF.